This T cell receptor (beta chain) was recovered during a study of blood T cell repertoires in COVID-19. Assay used: immunoSEQ multiplex PCR; TCRdb lists only in-frame clones, some missing. The table shows about 180,000 clones, with approximately 86% occurring only once. Trimming removed 6 bases at V and 6 bases at J, with 14 bases between. CDR3 length: 13 amino acids. The clonotype originates from a woman of 80 years or more with active or convalescent COVID-19. The sample taken for sequencing was peripheral blood. The rearrangement links TRBV12-3 or TRBV12-4 to TRBJ1-1, with D perhaps matching TRBD1 (6 bases). The CDR3 sequence is CASRTRGHPEAFF. Here the CDR3 DNA reads TGTGCCAGCAGAACCAGGGGCCATCCTGAAGCTTTCTTT.